The rows below give T cell receptor beta chains drawn from one sample of a study of blood T cell repertoires in COVID-19. Sequencing was performed with immunoSEQ multiplex PCR; in TCRdb, only in-frame clones are kept and a portion is missing. The table records about 50,000 clones, 75% to 85% of them present only once. Sequencing was carried out using peripheral blood. Receptors were obtained from a man aged 35 to 55 with acute or convalescent COVID-19. CDR3s include the opening cysteine and the closing phenylalanine or tryptophan. The D gene is left open where the match is weak. A row's size may be missing; if present it is once, few, many or a size class.

>TRBV7-2|once|.|TRBJ2-3
CASSRLRSVSDTQYF
TGTGCCAGCAGCCGCCTTCGATCGGTTTCAGATACGCAGTATTTT
>TRBV10-1|.|.|TRBJ1-2
CASSPRGTNYGYTF
TGCGCCAGCAGTCCCCGGGGAACTAACTATGGCTACACCTTC
>TRBV2|.|.|TRBJ1-2
CASSPPGSNYGYTF
TGTGCCAGCAGTCCTCCGGGATCGAACTATGGCTACACCTTC
>TRBV2|.|TRBD1|TRBJ1-5
CASSWDRDSNQPQHF
TGTGCCAGCAGTTGGGACAGGGATAGCAATCAGCCCCAGCATTTT
>TRBV9|.|TRBD2|TRBJ2-2
CASSVRVSGELFF
TGTGCCAGCAGCGTCAGGGTCAGCGGGGAGTTGTTTTTT
>TRBV5-6|.|TRBD1|TRBJ2-4
CASSLGQGWGTKNIQYF
TGTGCCAGCAGCTTGGGACAGGGTTGGGGAACCAAAAACATTCAGTACTTC
>TRBV4-2|.|.|TRBJ1-1
CASSQEKGLTEAFF
TGTGCCAGCAGCCAAGAAAAGGGGCTTACTGAAGCTTTCTTT
>TRBV19|.|.|TRBJ1-4
CASKEHAGLREKLFF
TGTGCCAGTAAAGAACATGCAGGGCTGAGGGAAAAACTGTTTTTT
>TRBV12-3/TRBV12-4|.|TRBD1|TRBJ1-1
CASSLHRGSEAFF
TGTGCCAGCAGCCTCCACAGGGGATCTGAAGCTTTCTTT
>TRBV7-2|few|.|TRBJ1-2
CASSLGPSNDYGYTF
TGTGCCAGCAGCTTAGGGCCCTCAAACGACTATGGCTACACCTTC
>TRBV6-1|.|TRBD1|TRBJ1-3
CASSENRQGASGNTIYF
TGTGCCAGCAGTGAGAATCGACAGGGGGCTTCTGGAAACACCATATATTTT
>TRBV19|.|.|TRBJ2-1
CASSVRDNNEQFF
TGTGCCAGTAGTGTCCGGGACAACAATGAGCAGTTCTTC
>TRBV6-5|.|TRBD1|TRBJ1-1
CASSKDRGSHSEAFF
TGTGCCAGCAGTAAGGACAGGGGGAGCCATTCTGAAGCTTTCTTT
>TRBV5-6|.|.|TRBJ2-3
CASSPDRTDTQYF
TGTGCCAGCAGCCCAGACAGAACAGATACGCAGTATTTT
>TRBV9|.|.|TRBJ2-7
CASSVSYSYEQYF
TGTGCCAGCAGCGTCAGTTACTCCTACGAGCAGTACTTC
>TRBV5-1|.|.|TRBJ2-3
CASSLYRAEDTQYF
TGCGCCAGCAGCTTGTACAGGGCCGAAGATACGCAGTATTTT
>TRBV5-1|.|TRBD1|TRBJ1-1
CASSGRTGNTEAFF
TGCGCCAGCAGCGGACGGACAGGGAACACTGAAGCTTTCTTT
>TRBV2|once|TRBD1|TRBJ1-1
CASSQDMQQGLTFF
TGTGCCAGCAGTCAGGACATGCAACAGGGGCTAACTTTCTTT
>TRBV5-1|.|TRBD1|TRBJ1-2
CASSSQGTSNYGYTF
TGCGCCAGCAGCTCACAGGGGACGTCGAACTATGGCTACACCTTC
>TRBV2|.|.|TRBJ2-1
CASRGIDRSSYNEQFF
TGTGCCAGCAGGGGTATCGACCGGAGCTCCTACAATGAGCAGTTCTTC
>TRBV19|.|TRBD1|TRBJ1-5
CASSIMGQFQTARSNQPQHF
TGTGCCAGTAGTATAATGGGACAGTTTCAAACTGCCCGTAGCAATCAGCCCCAGCATTTT
>TRBV5-1|.|.|TRBJ1-3
CASSNTASGNTIYF
TGCGCCAGCAGCAACACAGCCTCTGGAAACACCATATATTTT
>TRBV19|few|TRBD1|TRBJ2-7
CASSSLDRVWYF
TGTGCCAGTAGCAGCCTGGACAGGGTATGGTACTTC
>TRBV7-8|.|TRBD1|TRBJ1-1
CASSLSTGATMNTEAFF
TGTGCCAGCAGCTTATCCACAGGGGCGACCATGAACACTGAAGCTTTCTTT
>TRBV6-6|.|.|TRBJ1-6
CASSLQGPTPLHF
TGTGCCAGCAGTTTGCAGGGGCCGACACCCCTCCACTTT
>TRBV30|.|.|TRBJ1-6
CAWSVSARVDSPLHF
TGTGCCTGGAGTGTTTCGGCCAGGGTCGATTCACCCCTCCACTTT
>TRBV7-6|.|TRBD2|TRBJ2-5
CASSPSNGLGETQYF
TGTGCCAGCAGTCCTTCCAACGGACTAGGGGAGACCCAGTACTTC
>TRBV3-1/TRBV3-2|.|.|TRBJ2-1
CASSQSLSEQFF
TGTGCCAGCAGCCAATCTTTATCTGAGCAGTTCTTC
>TRBV5-5|.|.|TRBJ1-4
CASSPGSYEKLFF
TGTGCCAGCAGTCCCGGGTCTTATGAAAAACTGTTTTTT
>TRBV5-1|once|TRBD2|TRBJ2-1
CASSLVGLAGELRGTNEQFF
TGCGCCAGCAGCTTGGTCGGACTAGCGGGAGAGCTAAGGGGTACCAATGAGCAGTTCTTC
>TRBV5-1|.|.|TRBJ1-4
CASSLGGIKGEKLFF
TGCGCCAGCAGCTTGGGAGGGATTAAGGGTGAAAAACTGTTTTTT
>TRBV7-9|.|.|TRBJ1-5
CASSPLGTSNQPQHF
TGTGCCAGCAGCCCGCTTGGGACAAGCAATCAGCCCCAGCATTTT
>TRBV6-5|.|.|TRBJ1-5
CASMREFGNQPQHF
TGTGCCAGCATGCGAGAGTTCGGCAATCAGCCCCAGCATTTT
>TRBV6-5|.|TRBD1|TRBJ1-4
CASSYVRTGGGEKLFF
TGTGCCAGCAGTTACGTAAGAACAGGGGGCGGTGAAAAACTGTTTTTT
>TRBV19|few|.|TRBJ1-6
CASRLTVNNSPLHF
TGTGCCAGTAGATTGACAGTGAATAATTCACCCCTCCACTTT
>TRBV18|.|TRBD1|TRBJ1-1
CASSRGQGIVAEAFF
TGTGCCAGCTCACGGGGACAGGGCATCGTCGCTGAAGCTTTCTTT
>TRBV7-2|.|.|TRBJ1-4
CASSKDRLTNEKLFF
TGTGCCAGCAGCAAAGACAGGCTAACTAATGAAAAACTGTTTTTT
>TRBV12-3/TRBV12-4|.|.|TRBJ1-2
CASSLDRESGYTF
TGTGCCAGCAGTTTAGACAGGGAAAGTGGCTACACCTTC
>TRBV19|.|.|TRBJ2-2
CASSIRNRETGELFF
TGTGCCAGTAGTATCAGGAACCGGGAGACCGGGGAGCTGTTTTTT
>TRBV5-6|.|.|TRBJ1-5
CASSLTGRNQPQHF
TGTGCCAGCAGCTTAACAGGCCGCAATCAGCCCCAGCATTTT
>TRBV6-5|.|TRBD2|TRBJ2-1
CASRSGGNYNEQFF
TGTGCCAGCAGGTCGGGAGGGAACTACAATGAGCAGTTCTTC
>TRBV2|.|TRBD2|TRBJ2-1
CASSEVLAGGPGASYNEQFF
TGTGCCAGCAGTGAAGTGCTAGCGGGAGGGCCGGGCGCCTCCTACAATGAGCAGTTCTTC
>TRBV19|.|.|TRBJ1-2
CASSRGLSTFYGYTF
TGTGCCAGCAGTAGGGGCCTCTCGACTTTTTATGGCTACACCTTC
>TRBV2|many|TRBD1|TRBJ1-6
CASRTGVNSPLHF
TGTGCCAGCAGGACAGGGGTTAATTCACCCCTCCACTTT
>TRBV29-1|once|.|TRBJ1-1
CSVSGTLNTEAFF
TGCAGCGTTTCCGGGACACTGAACACTGAAGCTTTCTTT
>TRBV3-1/TRBV3-2|.|.|TRBJ1-1
CASSRDTRNTEAFF
TGTGCCAGCAGCCGGGACACGCGGAACACTGAAGCTTTCTTT
>TRBV9|.|.|TRBJ2-6
CASSSHEPGLYSGANVLTF
TGTGCCAGCAGCTCCCATGAACCAGGGCTCTACTCTGGGGCCAACGTCCTGACTTTC
>TRBV5-1|.|.|TRBJ2-1
CASSKGHSTSYNEQFF
TGCGCCAGCAGCAAAGGACATTCGACCTCCTACAATGAGCAGTTCTTC
>TRBV5-1|once|TRBD1|TRBJ1-5
CASSETGTDSQPQHF
TGCGCCAGCAGCGAAACCGGGACAGATTCTCAGCCCCAGCATTTT
>TRBV9|.|TRBD1|TRBJ1-4
CASSRQGYNEKLFF
TGTGCCAGCAGTCGACAGGGCTATAATGAAAAACTGTTTTTT
>TRBV18|.|.|TRBJ1-5
CASSTAGDQPQHF
TGTGCCAGCTCTACCGCGGGGGATCAGCCCCAGCATTTT
>TRBV6-5|.|.|TRBJ1-2
CASSYRNDYGYTF
TGTGCCAGCAGTTATAGAAATGACTATGGCTACACCTTC
>TRBV5-3|.|TRBD1|TRBJ1-5
CAGTEGADSNQPQHF
TGTGCCGGAACCGAGGGGGCGGATAGCAATCAGCCCCAGCATTTT
>TRBV5-1|.|TRBD1|TRBJ2-3
CASSLGGTGITDTQYF
TGCGCCAGCAGCTTGGGTGGGACAGGCATCACAGATACGCAGTATTTT